This T cell receptor beta chain derives from a study of shared clonotypes between healthy human individuals. Findings and caveats of the study: Owing to a small donor count, the genetic and exposure-history diversity represented was limited. Clonotype sharing across donors was expected to vary with sequencing depth.

CDR3 length equals 15 residues. V dropped 6 bases and J dropped 1 base, with 16 bases sitting between them. Germline lookup yields CDR1 MNHEY and CDR2 SVGAGI. Regarding this clone: The antigen remains undetermined.

Sorted-subset replicate PCRs used approximately 190 ng of genomic DNA. This amount corresponded to about 29,000 T cell genomes. Per the study methods: In the immunoSEQ data, sequences were junction-only and lacked quality scores, so filtering differed. Some clones are missing from TCRdb's copy, which holds only in-frame ones; the method was immunoSEQ multiplex PCR. From that table come the V and J calls and clone size; the DNA was used to work out D and trimming. The sample carries just over 2,000,000 clones, 85% to 95% recorded once. The chain combines TRBV6-5 with TRBJ2-7; the D gene is possibly TRBD2 (5 bases). Sequencing input: naive CD4+ T cells sorted from blood. The sample's subset: CD45RA+ positively selected. This receptor was obtained from a man aged 18 to 29 in good health. The CDR3 bases are TGTGCCAGCAGCCGACGGAGAGAGGGATCCTACGAGCAGTACTTC. This codes for CASSRRREGSYEQYF.